Listed below are T cell receptor beta chains from one sample, sequenced in a study of CD8 T cells in ankylosing spondylitis. A single record per CDR3 protein comes from TCRdb applying MiXCR to the 5' RACE reads. The table has about 240,000 distinct CDR3 sequences, roughly 10% seen once; the top ten hold 6% to 8%. Sample: blood, either unsorted or a sorted T cell fraction (not recorded which). These receptors all stem from a male donor with ankylosing spondylitis or in good health (not recorded which). The CDR3 runs from the conserved cysteine through the conserved F or W. The D gene is left open where the match is weak. The size field is filled for only some rows; it gives once, few, many or a size class.

J,V,size,D,CDR3,DNA
TRBJ1-1,TRBV3-1,.,TRBD1,CASSPQLPGTGGGYTEAFF,TGTGCCAGCTCCCCCCAGCTTCCCGGGACAGGGGGCGGGTACACTGAAGCTTTCTTT
TRBJ2-1,TRBV7-9,.,.,CASSSTKGGATYNEQFF,TGTGCCAGCAGCTCCACTAAGGGTGGGGCTACCTACAATGAGCAGTTCTTC
TRBJ1-1,TRBV20-1,many,.,CSAERWGRDTEAFF,TGCAGTGCCGAACGATGGGGGAGGGATACTGAAGCTTTCTTT
TRBJ2-7,TRBV12-3/TRBV12-4,many,.,CASSFSRSYEQYF,TGTGCCAGCAGCTTTTCACGTTCCTACGAGCAGTACTTC
TRBJ2-5,TRBV12-3/TRBV12-4,.,.,CASAPGKETQYF,TGTGCCAGCGCCCCAGGGAAAGAGACCCAGTACTTC
TRBJ2-5,TRBV20-1,many,TRBD2,CSARGLAGGSQETQYF,TGCAGTGCTAGAGGACTAGCGGGAGGCTCTCAAGAGACCCAGTACTTC
TRBJ2-3,TRBV29-1,many,TRBD1,CSVERTGGSTDTQYF,TGCAGCGTAGAACGGACAGGGGGAAGCACAGATACGCAGTATTTT
TRBJ2-1,TRBV4-1,many,TRBD1,CASSVTLGQGRNEQFF,TGCGCCAGCAGCGTGACCCTCGGACAGGGGAGGAATGAGCAGTTCTTC
TRBJ2-7,TRBV5-1,many,TRBD2,CASSLASSGFRGRYF,TGCGCCAGCAGCTTGGCCTCATCTGGTTTCCGCGGGAGGTACTTC
TRBJ2-4,TRBV7-6,many,.,CASSLWWTDLAKNIQYF,TGTGCCAGCAGCTTATGGTGGACAGATCTAGCCAAAAACATTCAGTACTTC
TRBJ1-1,TRBV25-1,many,TRBD1,CASSERGTGNTEAFF,TGTGCCAGCAGTGAGCGAGGGACAGGGAACACTGAAGCTTTCTTT
TRBJ2-7,TRBV18,many,.,CASLHPGMIYEQYF,TGTGCCAGCCTTCATCCGGGGATGATCTACGAGCAGTACTTC
TRBJ2-7,TRBV28,.,TRBD2,CASSPPGTSFNEQYF,TGTGCCAGCAGTCCCCCCGGGACTAGCTTCAACGAGCAGTACTTC
TRBJ1-1,TRBV6-1,many,.,CASRDGTEAFF,TGTGCCAGCCGGGACGGCACTGAAGCTTTCTTT
TRBJ1-1,TRBV27,many,.,CASSLSRGKDLEAFF,TGTGCCAGCAGTTTATCGAGAGGGAAAGACTTAGAAGCTTTCTTT
TRBJ2-2,TRBV14,.,.,CASSPHFVGELFF,TGTGCCAGCAGCCCACATTTCGTCGGGGAGCTGTTTTTT
TRBJ2-3,TRBV5-1,few,TRBD2,CASSWSLAGGEDTQYF,TGCGCCAGCAGCTGGTCACTAGCGGGGGGAGAAGATACGCAGTATTTT
TRBJ2-1,TRBV18,.,TRBD2,CASSLNSGGANEQFF,TGTGCCAGCTCACTTAACAGCGGGGGGGCTAATGAGCAGTTCTTC
TRBJ2-1,TRBV5-1,many,TRBD2,CASATGTSGSNEQFF,TGCGCCAGCGCCACCGGGACTAGCGGGTCCAATGAGCAGTTCTTC
TRBJ2-3,TRBV7-2,many,TRBD2,CASSLESLAGMYF,TGTGCCAGCAGCTTAGAGAGCCTAGCGGGGATGTATTTT
TRBJ2-5,TRBV14,few,.,CASSQDGSTWKTQYF,TGTGCCAGCAGCCAAGATGGGTCTACCTGGAAGACCCAGTACTTC
TRBJ2-3,TRBV15,.,.,CATSRARERTDTQYF,TGTGCCACCAGCAGAGCACGGGAGCGGACAGATACGCAGTATTTT
TRBJ2-7,TRBV6-1,many,TRBD2,CASSRPSGTYEQYF,TGTGCCAGCAGTCGCCCTAGCGGGACCTACGAGCAGTACTTC
TRBJ2-5,TRBV7-9,many,.,CASSFDGGAEQETQYF,TGTGCCAGCAGCTTCGACGGGGGTGCCGAACAAGAGACCCAGTACTTC
TRBJ2-3,TRBV12-3/TRBV12-4,many,.,CASSLVSSGTDTQYF,TGTGCCAGCAGTTTAGTTTCTAGCGGCACAGATACGCAGTATTTT
TRBJ2-2,TRBV5-1,many,.,CASSPGIGLAFTGELFF,TGCGCCAGCAGCCCAGGAATTGGTCTAGCATTCACCGGGGAGCTGTTTTTT
TRBJ2-1,TRBV27,.,TRBD2,CASSQNLAGAIYNEQFF,TGTGCCAGCAGCCAGAACTTAGCGGGAGCGATCTACAATGAGCAGTTCTTC
TRBJ2-2,TRBV6-5,many,TRBD2,CASSSIAGATGELFF,TGTGCCAGCAGTTCCATAGCGGGAGCGACCGGGGAGCTGTTTTTT
TRBJ2-5,TRBV15,many,TRBD1,CATSRDRGRGETQYF,TGTGCCACCAGCAGGGACAGGGGGCGCGGGGAGACCCAGTACTTC
TRBJ2-3,TRBV4-1,.,.,CASSQTGSSTDTQYF,TGCGCCAGCAGCCAAACAGGGTCTAGCACAGATACGCAGTATTTT
TRBJ2-4,TRBV5-1,many,.,CASSFSAGPQNIQYF,TGCGCCAGCAGCTTTTCGGCGGGACCCCAAAACATTCAGTACTTC
TRBJ2-3,TRBV12-5,many,.,CASGFLNGGKRDTQYF,TGTGCTAGTGGTTTCCTCAACGGCGGGAAGAGAGATACGCAGTATTTT
TRBJ2-7,TRBV19,.,.,CASSDPGRPPWEQYF,TGTGCCAGTAGCGATCCGGGACGGCCACCTTGGGAGCAGTACTTC
TRBJ1-1,TRBV20-1,many,.,CSADGPGEAFF,TGCAGTGCCGACGGACCTGGTGAAGCTTTCTTT
TRBJ1-5,TRBV12-3/TRBV12-4,many,.,CASSRQGGNQPQHF,TGTGCCAGCAGTCGTCAGGGTGGCAATCAGCCCCAGCATTTT
TRBJ1-1,TRBV6-2/TRBV6-3,few,.,CASSYWAPKNGVEAFF,TGTGCCAGCAGTTACTGGGCCCCGAAAAATGGGGTAGAAGCTTTCTTT
TRBJ2-5,TRBV5-1,many,TRBD2,CASSWTSGTNPYF,TGCGCCAGCAGCTGGACTAGCGGGACGAACCCCTACTTC
TRBJ2-1,TRBV12-5,many,.,CASGLSGGNNEQFF,TGTGCTAGTGGCCTTTCCGGGGGAAACAATGAGCAGTTCTTC
TRBJ2-7,TRBV12-3/TRBV12-4,many,TRBD2,CASRPGLAGFYEQYF,TGTGCCAGCAGGCCTGGACTAGCGGGTTTCTACGAGCAGTACTTC
TRBJ2-7,TRBV27,many,.,CASSLSGSSYEQYF,TGTGCCAGCAGTTTATCGGGCAGCTCCTACGAGCAGTACTTC